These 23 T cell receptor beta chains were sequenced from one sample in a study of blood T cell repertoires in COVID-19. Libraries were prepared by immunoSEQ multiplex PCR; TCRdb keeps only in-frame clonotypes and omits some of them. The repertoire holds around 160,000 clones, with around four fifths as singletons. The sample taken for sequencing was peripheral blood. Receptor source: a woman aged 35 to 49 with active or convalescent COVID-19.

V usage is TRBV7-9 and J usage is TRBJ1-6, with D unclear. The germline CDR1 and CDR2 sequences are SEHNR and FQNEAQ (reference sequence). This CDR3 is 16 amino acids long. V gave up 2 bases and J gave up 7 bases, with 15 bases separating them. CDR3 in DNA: TGTGCCAGCAGCTTAATAGGGAGGGAACCCAATTCACCCCTCCACTTT. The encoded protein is CASSLIGREPNSPLHF.

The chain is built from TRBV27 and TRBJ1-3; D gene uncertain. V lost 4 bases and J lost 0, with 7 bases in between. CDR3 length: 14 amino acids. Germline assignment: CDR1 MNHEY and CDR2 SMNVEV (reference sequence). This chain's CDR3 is CASSSPGSGNTIYF. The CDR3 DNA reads TGTGCCAGCAGTTCTCCCGGCTCTGGAAACACCATATATTTT.

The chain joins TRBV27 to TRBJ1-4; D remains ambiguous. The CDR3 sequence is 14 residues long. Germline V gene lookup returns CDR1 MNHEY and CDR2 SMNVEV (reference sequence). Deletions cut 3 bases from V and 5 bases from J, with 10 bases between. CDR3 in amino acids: CASSFIPGNEKLFF. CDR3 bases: TGTGCCAGCAGTTTCATCCCGGGGAATGAAAAACTGTTTTTT.

This CDR3 is CASSLSRSEKLFF. Written as DNA, the CDR3 is TGTGCCAGCAGTTTAAGTCGGAGTGAAAAACTGTTTTTT. This chain joins TRBV28 and TRBJ1-4; D gene ambiguous. From germline, CDR1 is MDHEN and CDR2 SYDVKM. V lost 2 bases, J lost 7 bases, and 8 bases lay in between. The CDR3 is made up of 13 amino acids.

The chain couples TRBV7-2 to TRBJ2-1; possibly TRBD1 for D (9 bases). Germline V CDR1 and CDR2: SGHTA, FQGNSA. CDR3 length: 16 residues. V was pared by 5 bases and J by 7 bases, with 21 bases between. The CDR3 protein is CASSPRGDRARNEQFF. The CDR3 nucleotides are TGTGCCAGCAGCCCGCGGGGGGACAGGGCTCGAAATGAGCAGTTCTTC. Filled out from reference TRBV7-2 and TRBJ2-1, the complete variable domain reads GAGVSQSPSNKVTEKGKDVELRCDPISGHTALYWYRQSLGQGLEFLIYFQGNSAPDKSGLPSDRFSAERTGGSVSTLTIQRTQQEDSAVYLCASSPRGDRARNEQFFGPGTRLTVL.

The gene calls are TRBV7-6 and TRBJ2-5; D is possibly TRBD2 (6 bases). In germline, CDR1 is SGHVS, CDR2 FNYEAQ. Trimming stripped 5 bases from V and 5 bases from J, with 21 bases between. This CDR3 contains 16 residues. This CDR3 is CASSHPGLLRRETQYF. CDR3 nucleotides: TGTGCCAGCAGCCACCCGGGACTCCTAAGGCGGGAGACCCAGTACTTC.

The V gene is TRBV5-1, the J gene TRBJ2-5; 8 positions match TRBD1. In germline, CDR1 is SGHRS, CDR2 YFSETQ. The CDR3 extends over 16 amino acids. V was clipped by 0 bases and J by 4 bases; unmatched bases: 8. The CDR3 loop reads CASSLGQGAGRETQYF. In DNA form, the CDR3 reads TGCGCCAGCAGCTTGGGGCAGGGGGCAGGAAGAGAGACCCAGTACTTC. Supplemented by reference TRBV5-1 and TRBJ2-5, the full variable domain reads KAGVTQTPRYLIKTRGQQVTLSCSPISGHRSVSWYQQTPGQGLQFLFEYFSETQRNKGNFPGRFSGRQFSNSRSEMNVSTLELGDSALYLCASSLGQGAGRETQYFGPGTRLLVL.

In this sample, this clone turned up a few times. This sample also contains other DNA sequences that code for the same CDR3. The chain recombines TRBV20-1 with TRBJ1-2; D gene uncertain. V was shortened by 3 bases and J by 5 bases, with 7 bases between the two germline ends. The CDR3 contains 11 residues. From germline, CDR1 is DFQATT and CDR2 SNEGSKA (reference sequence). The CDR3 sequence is CSASSGYGYTF. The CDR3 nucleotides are TGCAGTGCTAGTTCCGGGTATGGCTACACCTTC.

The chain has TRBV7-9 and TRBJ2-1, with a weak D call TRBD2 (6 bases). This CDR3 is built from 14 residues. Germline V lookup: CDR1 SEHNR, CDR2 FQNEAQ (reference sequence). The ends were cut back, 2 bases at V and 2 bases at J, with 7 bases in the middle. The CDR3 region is CASSLSGPYNEQFF. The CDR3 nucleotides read TGTGCCAGCAGCTTAAGCGGGCCCTACAATGAGCAGTTCTTC.

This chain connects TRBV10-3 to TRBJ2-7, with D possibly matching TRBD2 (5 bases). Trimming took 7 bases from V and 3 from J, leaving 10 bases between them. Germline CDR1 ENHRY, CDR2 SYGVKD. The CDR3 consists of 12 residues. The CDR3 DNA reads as TGTGCCATCAAGCTCGGGGACTACGAGCAGTACTTC. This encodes CAIKLGDYEQYF.

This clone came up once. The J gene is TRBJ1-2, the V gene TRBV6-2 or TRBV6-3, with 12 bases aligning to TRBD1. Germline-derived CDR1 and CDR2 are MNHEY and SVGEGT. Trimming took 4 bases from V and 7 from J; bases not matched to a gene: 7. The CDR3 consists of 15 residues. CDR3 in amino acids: CASSSPGQGASGYTF. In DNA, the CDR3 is TGTGCCAGCAGTTCACCGGGACAGGGGGCCTCTGGCTACACCTTC.

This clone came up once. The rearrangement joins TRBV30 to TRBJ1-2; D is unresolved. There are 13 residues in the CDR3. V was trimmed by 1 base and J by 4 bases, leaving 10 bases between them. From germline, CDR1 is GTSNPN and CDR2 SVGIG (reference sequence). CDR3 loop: CAWSGYGIYGYTF. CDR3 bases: TGTGCCTGGAGTGGGTACGGGATCTATGGCTACACCTTC.

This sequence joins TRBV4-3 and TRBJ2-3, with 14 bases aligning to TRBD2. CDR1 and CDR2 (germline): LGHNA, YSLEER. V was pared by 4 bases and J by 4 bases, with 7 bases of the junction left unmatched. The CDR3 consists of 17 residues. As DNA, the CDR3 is TGCGCCAGCAGCCCTGGGACTAGCGGGAGTTGGCCAGATACGCAGTATTTT. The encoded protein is CASSPGTSGSWPDTQYF.

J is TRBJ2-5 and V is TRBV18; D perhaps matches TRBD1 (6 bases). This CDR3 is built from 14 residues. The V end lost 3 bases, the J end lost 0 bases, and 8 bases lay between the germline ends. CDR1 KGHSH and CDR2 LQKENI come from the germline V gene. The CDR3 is CASSPDRYQETQYF. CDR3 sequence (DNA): TGTGCCAGCTCACCGGACAGATACCAAGAGACCCAGTACTTC.

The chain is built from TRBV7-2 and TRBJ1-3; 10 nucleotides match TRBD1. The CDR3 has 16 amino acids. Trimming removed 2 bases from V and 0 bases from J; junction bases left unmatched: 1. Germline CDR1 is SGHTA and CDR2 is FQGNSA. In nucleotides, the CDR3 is TGTGCCAGCAGCTTAAGGACAGGGGGCTCTGGAAACACCATATATTTT. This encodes CASSLRTGGSGNTIYF.

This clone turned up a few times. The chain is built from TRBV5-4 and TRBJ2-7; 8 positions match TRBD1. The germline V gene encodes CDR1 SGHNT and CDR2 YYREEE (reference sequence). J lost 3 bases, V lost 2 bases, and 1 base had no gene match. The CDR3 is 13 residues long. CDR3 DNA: TGTGCCAGCAGCTTCACAGGGGGCTACGAGCAGTACTTC. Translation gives CASSFTGGYEQYF.

In DNA, the CDR3 is TGTGCCAGCAGGGGGGTCGGGGGTTACGAGCAGTACTTC. Amino acid sequence: CASRGVGGYEQYF. This chain uses TRBV5-8 with TRBJ2-7, with D possibly TRBD2 on 6 matching bases. This CDR3 spans 13 amino acids. Trimming left V 5 bases short and J 4 bases short, with 13 bases between. Germline assignment: CDR1 SGHTS and CDR2 YDEGEE.

CDR3 sequence: CASSFTGWYGNQPQHF. The CDR3 DNA reads TGTGCCAGCAGTTTTACAGGGTGGTACGGCAATCAGCCCCAGCATTTT. V usage is TRBV28 and J usage is TRBJ1-5; TRBD1 is a possible D gene (6 bases). The CDR3 has 16 amino acids. Between the trimmed V and J ends, which lost 3 bases and 2 bases, there was a span of 14 bases. Germline CDR1 reads MDHEN; CDR2 reads SYDVKM.

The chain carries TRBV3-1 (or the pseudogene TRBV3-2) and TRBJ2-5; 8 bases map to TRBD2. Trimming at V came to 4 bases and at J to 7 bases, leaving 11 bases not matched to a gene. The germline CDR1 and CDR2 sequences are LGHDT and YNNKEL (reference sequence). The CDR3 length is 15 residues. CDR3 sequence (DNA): TGTGCCAGCAGCCGGACTAGCTTGACGGGGGGGACCCAGTACTTC. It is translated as CASSRTSLTGGTQYF.

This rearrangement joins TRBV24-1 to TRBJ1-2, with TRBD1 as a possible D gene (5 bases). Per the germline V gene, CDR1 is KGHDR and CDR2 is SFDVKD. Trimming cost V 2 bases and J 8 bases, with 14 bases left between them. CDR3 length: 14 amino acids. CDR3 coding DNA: TGTGCCACCAGTGATTCCATGGTATGGGGCGGCTACACCTTC. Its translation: CATSDSMVWGGYTF.

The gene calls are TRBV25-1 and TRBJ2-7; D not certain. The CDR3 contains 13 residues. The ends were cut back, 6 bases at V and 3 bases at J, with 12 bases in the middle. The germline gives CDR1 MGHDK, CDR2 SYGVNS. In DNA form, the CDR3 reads TGTGCCAGCAGGAATGGTAACAGCTACGAGCAGTACTTC. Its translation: CASRNGNSYEQYF.

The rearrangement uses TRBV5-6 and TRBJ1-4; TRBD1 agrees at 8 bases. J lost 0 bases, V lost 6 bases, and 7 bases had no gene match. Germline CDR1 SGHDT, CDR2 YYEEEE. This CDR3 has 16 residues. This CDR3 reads CASNTQGATTNEKLFF. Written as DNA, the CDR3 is TGTGCCAGCAACACCCAGGGGGCGACAACTAATGAAAAACTGTTTTTT. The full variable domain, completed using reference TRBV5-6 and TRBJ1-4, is DAGVTQSPTHLIKTRGQQVTLRCSPKSGHDTVSWYQQALGQGPQFIFQYYEEEERQRGNFPDRFSGHQFPNYSSELNVNALLLGDSALYLCASNTQGATTNEKLFFGSGTQLSVL.

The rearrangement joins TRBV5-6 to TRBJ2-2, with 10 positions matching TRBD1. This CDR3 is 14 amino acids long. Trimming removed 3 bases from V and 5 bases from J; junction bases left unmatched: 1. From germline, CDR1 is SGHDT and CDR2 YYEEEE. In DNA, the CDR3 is TGTGCCAGCAGCTGGGACAGGGGAACCGGGGAGCTGTTTTTT. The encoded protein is CASSWDRGTGELFF.